This TCR beta chain is from a study of human T cells and chemical hapten exposure. The study, taken as a whole, reports: All donors were alopecia patients, so their immunity may differ from that of healthy people.

One entry per CDR3 protein results from TCRdb running MiXCR on the RACE reads. The data contain under 450,000 distinct CDR3 sequences, about 6% of them singletons. At least ten counts were recorded for this clonotype. Its matching antigen is unknown. As to time point: patch test 2, 6 weeks after DPC sensitization. Treatment: therapeutic diphenylcyclopropenone sensitization with weekly scalp DPC. This CDR3 spans 14 amino acids. Germline loops: CDR1 ENHRY, CDR2 SYGVKD. V was clipped by 2 bases and J by 19 bases; unmatched bases: 12. The sample here was whole blood, taken in connection with sensitization to the hapten diphenylcyclopropenone (DPC). This TCR was sampled from a woman between 18 and 29 years old with alopecia areata. Some clones in this sample may be carry-over from other donors' samples. The chain couples TRBV10-3 to TRBJ1-6, with 9 bases that match TRBD1. The CDR3 DNA reads TGTGCCATCAGTGAGGGGACAGGGATCTCCCCCCCACACTTT. It specifies CAISEGTGISPPHF.